This T cell receptor (beta chain) was captured in a study of cytomegalovirus exposure and HLA in healthy donors. CDR3 length equals 16 residues. The germline V gene has CDR1 SGHRS and CDR2 YFSETQ. V trimming: 4 bases; J trimming: 4 bases; junction bases outside the gene matches: 10. General study points: In a later analysis, at a false discovery rate of 0.05, 16,951 TCR beta sequences were associated with HLA alleles. The later analysis indicated that the majority of CMV-associated TCR beta chains appeared HLA-restricted.

To note about this clone: Its specificity is unknown.

PCR was performed using 60 Vbeta and 13 Jbeta primers. In the authors' workflow: Later reanalysis found 80 million or so unique TCR beta chains, around 11 million of them shared. The table came from immunoSEQ multiplex PCR; TCRdb's copy has only in-frame clones and leaves some out. That table supplies the V and J calls and clone size; D and trimming were determined from the DNA. The data show 110,000 to 150,000 clones, with roughly four fifths seen just once and 3.2% held by the top ten. Sequenced: PBMCs. This chain links TRBV5-1 with TRBJ1-5; 8 nucleotides align to TRBD1. This TCR was recovered from a man aged 18 to 30 in good health and CMV-seropositive. The CDR3 DNA reads TGCGCCAGCAGCCCGACCGGGACAGGAGGTAATCAGCCCCAGCATTTT. Its protein product is CASSPTGTGGNQPQHF.